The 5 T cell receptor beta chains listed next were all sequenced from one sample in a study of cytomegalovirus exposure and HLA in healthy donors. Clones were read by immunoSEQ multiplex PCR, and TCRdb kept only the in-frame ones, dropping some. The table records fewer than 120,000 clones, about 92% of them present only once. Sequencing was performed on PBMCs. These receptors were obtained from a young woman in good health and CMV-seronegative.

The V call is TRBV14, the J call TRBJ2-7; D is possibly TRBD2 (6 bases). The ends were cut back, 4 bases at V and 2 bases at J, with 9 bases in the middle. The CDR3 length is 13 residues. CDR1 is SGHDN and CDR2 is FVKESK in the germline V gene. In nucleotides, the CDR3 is TGTGCCAGCAGCCCGGGACTTCCCTACGAGCAGTACTTC. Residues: CASSPGLPYEQYF.

CDR3 loop: CASMVGTFNNEQFF. CDR3 in DNA: TGTGCCAGCATGGTCGGGACTTTCAACAATGAGCAGTTCTTC. The gene calls are TRBV2 and TRBJ2-1; possible D gene TRBD2, 6 bases. CDR1 is SNHLY and CDR2 is FYNNEI in the germline V gene. This CDR3 region has 14 residues. Between the trimmed V and J ends, which lost 7 bases and 5 bases, there was a span of 15 bases.

CDR3 in amino acids: CASSLAGGRAKNIQYF. The CDR3 nucleotides are TGCGCCAGCAGCCTCGCGGGGGGGAGGGCCAAAAACATTCAGTACTTC. The J gene is TRBJ2-4, the V gene TRBV4-1; TRBD2 matches at 9 bases. V was pared by 4 bases and J by 1 base, with 5 bases of the junction left unmatched. This CDR3 comprises 16 residues. Germline CDR1 MGHRA, CDR2 YSYEKL.

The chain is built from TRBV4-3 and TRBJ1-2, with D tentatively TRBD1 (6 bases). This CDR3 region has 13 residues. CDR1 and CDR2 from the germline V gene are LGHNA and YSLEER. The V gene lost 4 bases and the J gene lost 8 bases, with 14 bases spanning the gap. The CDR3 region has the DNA TGCGCCAGCAGCCCCCAAGGGGGAGGGGGCTACACCTTC. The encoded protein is CASSPQGGGGYTF.

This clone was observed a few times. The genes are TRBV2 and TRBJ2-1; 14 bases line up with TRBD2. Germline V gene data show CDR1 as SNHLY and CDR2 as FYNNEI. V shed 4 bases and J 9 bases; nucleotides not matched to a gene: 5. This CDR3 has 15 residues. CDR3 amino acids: CASSVTSGRATEQFF. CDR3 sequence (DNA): TGTGCCAGCAGTGTGACTAGCGGGAGGGCCACTGAGCAGTTCTTC.